This T cell receptor beta chain came from a study of cytomegalovirus exposure and HLA in healthy donors. Vbeta (60) and Jbeta (13) primers were used in the PCR. The method was immunoSEQ multiplex PCR; TCRdb's version includes in-frame clones alone and lacks a portion of them. This sample's table reports about 200,000 clones. The sequenced material came from PBMCs. This TCR derives from a girl between 2 and 10 years old in good health and CMV-seropositive.

The CDR3 DNA follows: TGTGCCAGCAGCTTATCGCGGGACCGTAACACCGGGGAGCTGTTTTTT. It yields the protein CASSLSRDRNTGELFF. The V gene is TRBV11-2, the J gene TRBJ2-2, with D perhaps matching TRBD2 (6 bases). Germline V gene lookup returns CDR1 SGHAT and CDR2 FQNNGV. The V end was cut by 2 bases, the J end by 2 bases, with 12 bases between. The CDR3 is 16 residues long.